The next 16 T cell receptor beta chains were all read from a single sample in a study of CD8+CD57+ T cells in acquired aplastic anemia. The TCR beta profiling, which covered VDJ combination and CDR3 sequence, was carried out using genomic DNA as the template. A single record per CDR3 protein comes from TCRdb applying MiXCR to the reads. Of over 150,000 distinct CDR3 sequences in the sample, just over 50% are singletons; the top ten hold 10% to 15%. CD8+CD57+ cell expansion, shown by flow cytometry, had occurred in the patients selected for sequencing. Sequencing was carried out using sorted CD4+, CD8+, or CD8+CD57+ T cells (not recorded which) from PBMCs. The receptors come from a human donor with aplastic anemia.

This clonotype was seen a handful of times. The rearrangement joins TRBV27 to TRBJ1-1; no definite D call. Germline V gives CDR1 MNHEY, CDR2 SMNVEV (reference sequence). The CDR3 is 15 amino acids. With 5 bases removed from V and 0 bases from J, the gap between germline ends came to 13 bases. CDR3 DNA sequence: TGTGCCAGCAGTCTCCGATTGAGGGTGAACACTGAAGCTTTCTTT. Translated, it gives CASSLRLRVNTEAFF.

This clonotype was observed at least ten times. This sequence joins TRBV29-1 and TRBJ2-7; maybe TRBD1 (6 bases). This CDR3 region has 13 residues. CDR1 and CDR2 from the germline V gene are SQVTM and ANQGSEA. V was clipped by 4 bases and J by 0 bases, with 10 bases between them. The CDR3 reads CSVGGQSSYEQYF. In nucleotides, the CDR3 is TGCAGCGTTGGAGGACAGAGCTCCTACGAGCAGTACTTC.

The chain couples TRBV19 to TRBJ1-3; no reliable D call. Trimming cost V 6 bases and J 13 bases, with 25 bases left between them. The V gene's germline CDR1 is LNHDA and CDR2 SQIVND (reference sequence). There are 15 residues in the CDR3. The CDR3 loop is CASSYGITAGSTIYF. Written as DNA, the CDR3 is TGTGCCAGTAGCTACGGAATAACCGCGGGAAGCACTATATATTTT.

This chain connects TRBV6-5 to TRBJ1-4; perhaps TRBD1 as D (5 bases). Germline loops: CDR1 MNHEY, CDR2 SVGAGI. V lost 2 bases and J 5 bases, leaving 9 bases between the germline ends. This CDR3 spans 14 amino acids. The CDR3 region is CASSYREGNEKLFF. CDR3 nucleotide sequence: TGTGCCAGCAGTTACAGGGAGGGGAATGAAAAACTGTTTTTT.

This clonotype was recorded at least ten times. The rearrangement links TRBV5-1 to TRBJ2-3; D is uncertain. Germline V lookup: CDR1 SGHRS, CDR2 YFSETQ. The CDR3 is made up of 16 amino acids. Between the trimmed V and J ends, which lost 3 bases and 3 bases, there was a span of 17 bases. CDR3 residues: CASSSGPQGWTDTQYF. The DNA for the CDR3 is TGCGCCAGCAGCTCCGGACCCCAAGGCTGGACAGATACGCAGTATTTT.

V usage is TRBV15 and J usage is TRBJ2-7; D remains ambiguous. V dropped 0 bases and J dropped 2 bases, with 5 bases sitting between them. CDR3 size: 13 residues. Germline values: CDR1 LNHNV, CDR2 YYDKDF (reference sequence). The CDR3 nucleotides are TGTGCCACCAGCAGAGATCCCGCCTACGAGCAGTACTTC. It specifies CATSRDPAYEQYF.

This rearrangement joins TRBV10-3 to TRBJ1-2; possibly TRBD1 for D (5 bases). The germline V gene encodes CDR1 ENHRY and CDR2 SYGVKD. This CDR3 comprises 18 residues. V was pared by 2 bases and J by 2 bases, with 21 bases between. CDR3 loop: CAISETGTADPLNYGYTF. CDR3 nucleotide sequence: TGTGCCATCAGTGAGACCGGGACCGCCGACCCTTTAAACTATGGCTACACCTTC.

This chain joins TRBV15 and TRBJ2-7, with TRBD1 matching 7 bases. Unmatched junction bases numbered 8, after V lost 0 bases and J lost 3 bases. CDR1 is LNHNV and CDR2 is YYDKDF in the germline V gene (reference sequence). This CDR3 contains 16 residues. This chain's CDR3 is CATSRDKAGTVYEQYF. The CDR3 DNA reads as TGTGCCACCAGCAGAGATAAGGCCGGGACAGTCTACGAGCAGTACTTC.

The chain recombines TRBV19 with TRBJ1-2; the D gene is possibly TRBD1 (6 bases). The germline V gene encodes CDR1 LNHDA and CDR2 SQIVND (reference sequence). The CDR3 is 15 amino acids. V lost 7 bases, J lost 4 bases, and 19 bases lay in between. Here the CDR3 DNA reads TGTGCCAGTACCCCTGGTGGGGGACATATCTATGGCTACACCTTC. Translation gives CASTPGGGHIYGYTF.

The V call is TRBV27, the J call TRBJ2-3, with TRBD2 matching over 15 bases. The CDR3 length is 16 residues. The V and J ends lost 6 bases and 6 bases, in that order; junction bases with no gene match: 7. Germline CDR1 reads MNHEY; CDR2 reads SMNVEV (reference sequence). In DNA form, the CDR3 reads TGTGCCAGCAGCCGAGGGACTAGCGGGGGGTTGGATACGCAGTATTTT. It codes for CASSRGTSGGLDTQYF.

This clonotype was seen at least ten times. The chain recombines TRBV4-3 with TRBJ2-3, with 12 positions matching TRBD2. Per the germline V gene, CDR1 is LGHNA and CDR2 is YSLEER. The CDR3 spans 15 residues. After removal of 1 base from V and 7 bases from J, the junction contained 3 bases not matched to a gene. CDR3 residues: CASSQGTSGGNTQYF. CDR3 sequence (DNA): TGCGCCAGCAGCCAAGGCACTAGCGGGGGGAATACGCAGTATTTT.

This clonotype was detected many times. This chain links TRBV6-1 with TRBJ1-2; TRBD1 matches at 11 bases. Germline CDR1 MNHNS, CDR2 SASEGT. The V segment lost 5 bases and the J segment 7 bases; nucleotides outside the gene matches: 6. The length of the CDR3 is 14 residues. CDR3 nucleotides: TGTGCCAGCAGTCCCGGGACAGGGGGGGTTGGCTACACCTTC. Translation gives CASSPGTGGVGYTF.

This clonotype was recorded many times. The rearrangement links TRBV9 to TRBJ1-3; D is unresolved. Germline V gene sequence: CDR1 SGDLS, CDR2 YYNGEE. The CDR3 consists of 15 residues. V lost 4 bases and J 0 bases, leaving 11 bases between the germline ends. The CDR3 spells CASSLAGSSGNTIYF. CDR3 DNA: TGTGCCAGCAGCCTCGCGGGGTCCTCTGGAAACACCATATATTTT.

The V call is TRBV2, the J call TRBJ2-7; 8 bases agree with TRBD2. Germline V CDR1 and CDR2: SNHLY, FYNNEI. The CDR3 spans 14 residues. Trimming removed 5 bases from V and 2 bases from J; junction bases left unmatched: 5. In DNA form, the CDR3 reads TGTGCCAGCAGTAGATACGGGGGGGCCTACGAGCAGTACTTC. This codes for CASSRYGGAYEQYF.

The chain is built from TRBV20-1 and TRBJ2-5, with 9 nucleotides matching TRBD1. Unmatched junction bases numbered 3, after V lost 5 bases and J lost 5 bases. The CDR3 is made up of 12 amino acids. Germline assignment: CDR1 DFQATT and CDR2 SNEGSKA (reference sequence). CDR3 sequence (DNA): TGCAGTGCTTGGACAGGGGTCGAGACCCAGTACTTC. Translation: CSAWTGVETQYF.

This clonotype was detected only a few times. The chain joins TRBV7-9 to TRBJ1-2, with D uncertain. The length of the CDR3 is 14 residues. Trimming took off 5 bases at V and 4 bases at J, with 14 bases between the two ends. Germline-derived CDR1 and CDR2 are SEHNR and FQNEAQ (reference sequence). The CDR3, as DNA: TGTGCCAGCAGCCAAACCCAGAAGGGCTATGGCTACACCTTC. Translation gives CASSQTQKGYGYTF.